The following is a T cell receptor (beta chain) sequence with its context. This clone was seen once. Its antigen is unknown. Base quality data are lacking; no much larger clone is found one base away. The sample comes from a study of shared clonotypes between healthy human individuals (dated by TCRdb to about 2020). At the level of the whole study: Three men and two women, aged 18 to 49 years, made up the cohort. Per donor, three plates each were used for CD4 naive and CD4 memory, two for CD8 naive, and one for CD8 memory. Blood TCR repertoires of roughly 5 healthy adults were deeply sequenced to estimate repertoire size and the extent of clonotype sharing between individuals. To increase sequencing depth and limit assay-specific biases, different laboratories used diverse techniques to prepare libraries and sequence TCR repertoires. Between about 0.94 and 8.9 billion PBMCs per donor were obtained by leukapheresis. Points the paper makes about the study in general: The small number of donors limited the genetic and exposure-history diversity represented. Naive subsets generally had larger estimated clonotype richness than memory subsets did. Based on pairwise subsampling, the degree of clonotype sharing among donors was expected to be affected by sequencing depth. Across four donors, 5% to 6% of naive CD4, more than 3% of naive CD8, approximately 2.5% of memory CD4, and approximately 0.42% of memory CD8 clonotypes were shared. Compared with non-shared clonotypes, the clonotypes found in all four sorted-subset donors had higher generation probabilities. Sampling was restricted to blood, and TCR repertoires in tissue are likely to differ from TCR repertoires in blood. Incomplete sequencing was indicated by rarefaction of sorted-subset datasets, despite the large sequencing depth.

The donors were healthy, HIV-negative adults with no recently reported acute infections or vaccinations. Every donor was a Caucasian adult residing in Nashville, Tennessee, USA. CD4+ T cells were enriched by magnetic negative selection; naive cells were then positively selected on CD45RA, and the negative fraction formed the memory subset. After blood collection by leukapheresis, PBMCs were isolated using Ficoll-Histopaque density gradient centrifugation and then cryopreserved in the vapor phase of liquid nitrogen. Analytical flow cytometry was used to check the purity and quantity of each magnetically sorted T cell population. From each sorted fraction, genomic DNA was isolated and quantified by UV absorbance on a Nanodrop 2000c. CDR1 and CDR2, per the germline V gene, are SGHAT and FQNNGV. Trimming removed 4 bases from V and 2 bases from J, leaving 12 bases between the germline ends. The CDR3 covers 15 residues, taking in both the cysteine and the phenylalanine. Just CDR3 DNA is preserved here, 45 bases in frame from base 1.

Using the deep immunoSEQ assay, TCR CDR3 regions were amplified from genomic DNA by multiplex PCR. Extracted genomic DNA from each cell subset was distributed evenly across all wells of several immunoSEQ 96-well plates, and each plate was treated as a replicate. For sorted subsets, each replicate PCR was loaded with 150 to 250 ng genomic DNA, equivalent to 25,000 to 35,000 T cell genomes. Purified libraries were quantified with a Qubit 3.0 fluorometer, sized on a Bioanalyzer 2100, and re-quantified with the KAPA Library Quantification kit. Each immunoSEQ 96-well plate was sequenced on its own single-read 150-cycle Illumina NextSeq 550 flow cell. The study's processing was this. The immunoSEQ output contained only junctional sequences without quality scores, so filtering could not match that applied to full-length reads. Sequences were annotated with PyIR, a Python wrapper for IgBLAST v1.9, and V/J genes and CDR3 were assigned using IMGT germline references. Reads with weak V/J assignments (E-value above 1e-6), missing CDR3, stop codons, out-of-frame junctions, or ambiguous translated residues were removed. V3J clonotypes were defined by identical inferred V gene, J gene, and CDR3 amino acid sequence. Percentage overlap between repertoires was calculated by dividing the number of shared unique clonotypes by the size of the smaller repertoire. Richness of each repertoire was evaluated using RTK rarefaction, the Chao1 estimator, and Recon v2.1 estimates of unobserved clonotypes. OLGA was used to compute generation probabilities for all TCRbeta clonotypes that the gDNA method yielded from a handful of donors. TCRdb took this table from immuneACCESS and kept in-frame rearrangements with V and J called. Such tables lack part of the clones; where checked against another copy, unresolved V genes explain under half of the gap, and the rest is unexplained. V and J calls and clone size are as listed in that table; D and trimming were resolved from the DNA. Present in this sample are about 230,000 clones, 65% to 70% of which were seen just once. The ten largest clones represent roughly 11% of the sample.

This TCR was sampled from a man aged 30 to 45 in good health. The rearranged segments are TRBV11-2 and TRBJ1-5; the D gene is perhaps TRBD1, on 5 matching bases. The sample comprised memory CD4+ T cells sorted from blood. The cell subset or site label corresponds to: CD45RA-negative fraction. The sequenced DNA: TGTGCCAGCAGCTCGGGGGTTTTGGGCAATCAGCCCCAGCATTTT. It translates to CASSSGVLGNQPQHF.